This TCR beta chain originates from a study of cytomegalovirus exposure and HLA in healthy donors. The study's findings and limits: In vitro confirmation showed three CMV-associated chains to be CMV antigen specific. Among TCR beta chains, those listed as cytomegalovirus-associated numbered roughly 150. The classifier was said to identify cytomegalovirus status with high specificity and sensitivity. Rarity characterized most TCR sequences, yet some public TCRs appeared in many donors.

Libraries were prepared by immunoSEQ multiplex PCR; TCRdb keeps only in-frame clonotypes and omits some of them. The sample holds 120,000 or so clones, about 88% seen once. As concerns this clone: Its antigen remains unidentified.

The sequence was collected from a man aged 25-45 years in good health and CMV-seronegative. Specimen: PBMCs.

DNA of the CDR3: TGTGCCAGCAGTGAGGGCAGATACACTGAAGCTTTCTTT. It yields the protein CASSEGRYTEAFF. The chain employs TRBV6-4 and TRBJ1-1; unclear D gene. This CDR3 has 13 residues. Between the trimmed V and J ends, which lost 3 bases and 3 bases, there was a span of 8 bases. Germline assignment: CDR1 MRHNA and CDR2 SNTAGT.